These T cell receptor beta chains were read from a single sample in a study of blood T cell repertoires in COVID-19. Clones were sequenced by immunoSEQ multiplex PCR, and TCRdb holds only the in-frame ones, with some missing. The sample has about 75,000 clones; approximately 86% are singletons. The sequencing sample was made of peripheral blood. The receptors were sampled from a man at least 80 years old with COVID-19, enrolled during active disease. CDR3s include the opening cysteine and the closing phenylalanine or tryptophan. D genes are given only for firm matches. Where a row states a size, it is once, few, many or the class of an expanded clone; other rows omit it.

clone_size,j_call,v_call,d_call,cdr3_nt,cdr3_aa
once,TRBJ2-2,TRBV7-2,TRBD1,TGTGCCAGCAGCACCCGGACAGGGGTGAACACCGGGGAGCTGTTTTTT,CASSTRTGVNTGELFF
NA,TRBJ2-1,TRBV6-2/TRBV6-3,TRBD1,TGTGCCAGCAGTTACAAAACTATTGACAGGGGAAGAGGGAACAATGAGCAGTTCTTC,CASSYKTIDRGRGNNEQFF
NA,TRBJ1-1,TRBV16,TRBD1,TGTGCCAGCAGCTTGGGACAGCAGAACACTGAAGCTTTCTTT,CASSLGQQNTEAFF
NA,TRBJ2-5,TRBV9,NA,TGTGCCAGCAGCGCCCTATCAGGGGCGGGAGAGACCCAGTACTTC,CASSALSGAGETQYF
once,TRBJ2-3,TRBV7-2,NA,TGTGCCAGCAGCTTCAGGGGCCCCACAGTGGGAGATACGCAGTATTTT,CASSFRGPTVGDTQYF
NA,TRBJ1-2,TRBV5-6,TRBD1,TGTGCCAGCAGCATGGAGACAGGGGATCTCACCGGCTACACCTTC,CASSMETGDLTGYTF
NA,TRBJ2-3,TRBV9,TRBD2,TGTGCCAGCAGCGTAGACCGGACCCGGGAGGGGACAGATACGCAGTATTTT,CASSVDRTREGTDTQYF
few,TRBJ1-1,TRBV29-1,NA,TGCAGCGTGGAAACAGGGAACAACACTGAAGCTTTCTTT,CSVETGNNTEAFF
NA,TRBJ1-6,TRBV27,NA,TGTGCCAGCAGTTTCCTTAAAAGCGGCGGAAACTCCTATAATTCACCCCTCCACTTT,CASSFLKSGGNSYNSPLHF
NA,TRBJ1-1,TRBV14,NA,TGTGCCAGCAGGGTCGGGGGAAGGACTGAAGCTTTCTTT,CASRVGGRTEAFF
NA,TRBJ1-2,TRBV6-6,TRBD1,TGTGCCAGCAGGAACGACAGGGGACGAGGCTACACCTTC,CASRNDRGRGYTF
NA,TRBJ1-2,TRBV2,NA,TGTGCCAGCAGTGAACAGGCTCTCTCCTATGGCTACACCTTC,CASSEQALSYGYTF
NA,TRBJ1-5,TRBV19,NA,TGTGCCAGTAGTATAGAAGGGGGCAATCAGCCCCAGCATTTT,CASSIEGGNQPQHF
NA,TRBJ1-1,TRBV4-2,TRBD1,TGTGCCAGCAGCCAAGGGGAAGGGACAGGGAACACTGAAGCTTTCTTT,CASSQGEGTGNTEAFF
NA,TRBJ1-2,TRBV28,TRBD1,TGTGCCAGCAGTTATGGACAGGGGGGCTATGGCTACACCTTC,CASSYGQGGYGYTF
NA,TRBJ1-3,TRBV18,NA,TGTGCCAGCTCAGTATCGGGTACTGGAAACACCATATATTTT,CASSVSGTGNTIYF
NA,TRBJ1-6,TRBV5-5,TRBD1,TGTGCCAGCAGCCCGGGACAGGCCAATTCACCCCTCCACTTT,CASSPGQANSPLHF
NA,TRBJ1-5,TRBV10-3,NA,TGTGCCTCGCGAACGGGGTTAGATCAGCCCCAGCATTTT,CASRTGLDQPQHF
few,TRBJ1-3,TRBV24-1,NA,TGTGCCACCAGTGATTCATCCATCTCTGGAAACACCATATATTTT,CATSDSSISGNTIYF
NA,TRBJ2-3,TRBV6-6,TRBD1,TGTGCCAGCAGTTACTCGACAGGGGGTGGTGCAGATACGCAGTATTTT,CASSYSTGGGADTQYF
NA,TRBJ2-3,TRBV19,NA,TGTGCCAGTAGTGTTCGACAGAGTTCAGATACGCAGTATTTT,CASSVRQSSDTQYF
NA,TRBJ1-5,TRBV3-1/TRBV3-2,NA,TGTGCCAGCAGCCAAGATCGGGGTCAGCCCCAGCATTTT,CASSQDRGQPQHF